This T cell receptor beta chain originates from a study of blood T cell repertoires in COVID-19. On the study more broadly: PBMCs, B-cell-depleted T cells, or T cells were the source of the cDNA or gDNA that made up the material.

The participants were between roughly 18 and 89 years old and came from under 25 US areas. Participant-reported clinical history was the basis for cohort assignment. Source study methods: Amplification of reference gene primers was used by the study to estimate nucleated cell counts. The protocol was immunoSEQ multiplex PCR, while the TCRdb copy is restricted to in-frame clones and leaves out a portion. V, J and clone size are taken as reported in that table, and D and trimming were inferred from the DNA itself. The data hold around 250,000 clones, with 80% to 90% observed a single time. CDR3 length: 15 residues. The V end was cut by 0 bases, the J end by 8 bases, with 13 bases between. Germline CDR1 and CDR2: LNHNV and YYDKDF (reference sequence).

The chain links TRBV15 to TRBJ1-4; no firm D call. Material for sequencing was PBMCs or T cells enriched from blood (not recorded which). This sequence originates from a man aged 30-40 years with acute COVID-19. In DNA form, the CDR3 reads TGTGCCACCAGCAGAGACCGCCTAAAGAAGGAAAAACTGTTTTTT. Encoded protein: CATSRDRLKKEKLFF.